The 30 T cell receptor beta chains listed next were all sequenced from one sample in a study of regulatory T cells in long-lasting Graves disease. The time point: persistent/refractory GD, antithyroid drugs over 5 years with positive TRAb. The authors made the TCR library using RNA they extracted from PBMCs. Construction of the TCR beta libraries employed iRepertoire HTBI primers in conjunction with Arm-PCR of CDR3 regions. TCRdb re-derived calls from the multiplex PCR reads in MiXCR, one entry per CDR3 protein. Of around 400,000 distinct CDR3 sequences listed, around 24% are singletons. Sequenced material: peripheral blood mononuclear cells (PBMCs), taken when the disease was refractory, from a patient treated with antithyroid drugs. The receptors were sampled from a female donor with Graves disease.

This clonotype was observed many times. The CDR3 bases are TGTGCCAGCAGACCGGGACTAGCGTCCTACAATGAGCAGTTCTTC. The encoded protein is CASRPGLASYNEQFF. This chain links TRBV28 with TRBJ2-1, with 10 positions matching TRBD2. Germline trimming cut 6 bases from V and 1 base from J; bases unmatched to any gene: 3. CDR1 MDHEN and CDR2 SYDVKM come from the germline V gene. This CDR3 is built from 15 residues.

This clonotype was recorded a few times. The genes are TRBV18 and TRBJ2-7, with D possibly being TRBD2 (5 bases). The ends were cut back, 4 bases at V and 2 bases at J, with 9 bases in the middle. The CDR3 length is 13 residues. CDR1 and CDR2 (germline): KGHSH, LQKENI. Here the CDR3 DNA reads TGTGCCAGCTCACGGACTGACGCCTACGAGCAGTACTTC. It is translated as CASSRTDAYEQYF.

This chain links TRBV5-6 with TRBJ1-5, with no clear D. Germline assignment: CDR1 SGHDT and CDR2 YYEEEE. This CDR3 has 13 residues. V lost 2 bases and J lost 6, with 9 bases in between. For the CDR3, the DNA is TGTGCCAGCAGCTTTAACGGGTTTCAGCCCCAGCATTTT. Amino acids: CASSFNGFQPQHF.

This chain uses TRBV7-3 with TRBJ1-1, with D perhaps TRBD1 (6 bases). The V and J ends lost 2 bases and 5 bases respectively, with 12 bases between them. The CDR3 loop spans 14 amino acids. From germline, CDR1 is SGHTA and CDR2 FQGTGA. CDR3 sequence (DNA): TGTGCCAGCAGCTTAGTCTCAGGGGCGACTGAAGCTTTCTTT. Translated: CASSLVSGATEAFF.

This chain links TRBV28 with TRBJ1-3; D remains unclear. V was pared by 5 bases and J by 6 bases, with 2 bases between. Germline lookup yields CDR1 MDHEN and CDR2 SYDVKM. The length of the CDR3 is 10 residues. Here the CDR3 DNA reads TGTGCCAGCAGTAAAAACACCATATATTTT. Translation: CASSKNTIYF.

V and J are TRBV24-1 and TRBJ2-3; D not certain. The CDR3 contains 12 residues. V was cut by 10 bases and J by 0 bases, with 7 bases left in between. CDR1 KGHDR and CDR2 SFDVKD come from the germline V gene. The CDR3 region is CATESSTDTQYF. The CDR3 DNA follows: TGTGCCACGGAGTCTAGCACAGATACGCAGTATTTT.

This clonotype was recorded at least ten times. The chain uses TRBV9 and TRBJ1-2; D gene ambiguous. V gave up 3 bases and J gave up 3 bases, with 15 bases separating them. CDR3 size: 15 residues. CDR1 is SGDLS, CDR2 YYNGEE, per germline. The CDR3 sequence is CASSDSAGTHYGYTF. In DNA form, the CDR3 reads TGTGCCAGCAGCGACAGCGCAGGTACGCACTATGGCTACACCTTC.

The rearrangement joins TRBV10-3 to TRBJ2-2; weak D call: TRBD1 (6 bases). Trimming cost V 6 bases and J 1 base, with 12 bases left between them. CDR3 length: 15 amino acids. Germline loops: CDR1 ENHRY, CDR2 SYGVKD. As DNA, the CDR3 is TGTGCCATCAGCCCCAAGACAGGGAACACCGGGGAGCTGTTTTTT. Translating gives CAISPKTGNTGELFF.

This clonotype was counted a few times. The rearrangement uses TRBV12-3 or TRBV12-4 and TRBJ2-6, with 9 bases that match TRBD1. Trimming at V came to 7 bases and at J to 0 bases, leaving 13 bases not matched to a gene. The CDR3 totals 19 residues. CDR3: CASTPGIWTGDSGANVLTF. CDR3 sequence (DNA): TGTGCCAGCACTCCTGGGATATGGACAGGGGACTCTGGGGCCAACGTCCTGACTTTC.

This clonotype has ten or more counts. CDR3 coding DNA: TGTGCCAGCAGCCCAACCTCCGGCCAGGCCCACTATGGCTACACCTTC. Translated, it gives CASSPTSGQAHYGYTF. The chain carries TRBV2 and TRBJ1-2; D gene unclear. Trimming left V 6 bases short and J 3 bases short, with 20 bases between. Per germline, CDR1 SNHLY and CDR2 FYNNEI. The CDR3 is 16 amino acids.

This clonotype has only a few counts. This rearrangement joins TRBV12-3 or TRBV12-4 to TRBJ1-2; D gene uncertain. The length of the CDR3 is 12 residues. V gave up 0 bases and J gave up 5 bases, with 4 bases separating them. The CDR3 DNA follows: TGTGCCAGCAGTTTAGCTGAATATGGCTACACCTTC. Amino acids: CASSLAEYGYTF.

This chain connects TRBV20-1 to TRBJ2-4; a weak D match, TRBD2 (5 bases). With 6 bases removed from V and 0 bases from J, the gap between germline ends came to 9 bases. Germline V gene data show CDR1 as DFQATT and CDR2 as SNEGSKA (reference sequence). This CDR3 is built from 13 residues. CDR3 DNA sequence: TGCAGTGCATCGGCGGGAGCCAAAAACATTCAGTACTTC. Its protein is CSASAGAKNIQYF.

This clonotype occurred many times. This chain joins TRBV7-9 and TRBJ1-1; D gene uncertain. In germline, CDR1 is SEHNR, CDR2 FQNEAQ (reference sequence). The CDR3 sequence is 17 residues long. The V end lost 3 bases, the J end lost 0 bases, and 17 bases lay between the germline ends. The CDR3: CASSFSRPGGMNTEAFF. Here the CDR3 DNA reads TGTGCCAGCAGCTTTAGCCGCCCAGGTGGTATGAACACTGAAGCTTTCTTT.

A remark on this clonotype: One junction end does not reproduce the germline sequence, and a read error may be involved. The chain uses TRBV12-3 or TRBV12-4 and TRBJ1-5, with TRBD1 matching 9 bases. The CDR3 is 16 residues long. CDR3 residues: CATSAPGTGPNQPQHF. CDR3 nucleotides: TGTGCCACCAGTGCTCCCGGGACAGGGCCCAATCAGCCCCAGCATTTT.

This clonotype was seen many times. The rearrangement links TRBV6-1 to TRBJ2-7; D is perhaps TRBD2 (6 bases). V shed 8 bases and J shed 5 bases, with 19 bases lying between them. The germline V gene encodes CDR1 MNHNS and CDR2 SASEGT. This CDR3 region has 14 residues. Written as DNA, the CDR3 is TGTGCCAGCTCGCGGGGCCCCAAATTGGACGAGCAGTACTTC. This sequence encodes CASSRGPKLDEQYF.

Ten or more counts support this clonotype. The chain carries TRBV2 and TRBJ1-5; 7 bases fit TRBD1. Per germline, CDR1 SNHLY and CDR2 FYNNEI. Trimming removed 4 bases from V and 1 base from J; junction bases left unmatched: 4. The length of the CDR3 is 15 residues. The CDR3 region has the DNA TGTGCCAGCAGTGCCGGACAGGCGAGCAATCAGCCCCAGCATTTT. Translated: CASSAGQASNQPQHF.

The V call is TRBV19, the J call TRBJ1-1, with a possible D match to TRBD1 (5 bases). V lost 3 bases, J lost 1 base, and 24 bases lay in between. Germline V gives CDR1 LNHDA, CDR2 SQIVND (reference sequence). The CDR3 is made up of 19 amino acids. The CDR3 DNA reads TGTGCCAGTAGTATGGGGGTCGACGAGGTCCCTAATAAGAACACTGAAGCTTTCTTT. It specifies CASSMGVDEVPNKNTEAFF.

This clonotype was observed at least ten times. The J gene is TRBJ1-1, the V gene TRBV2; 8 nucleotides align to TRBD1. Germline V CDR1 and CDR2: SNHLY, FYNNEI. The J segment lost 1 base and the V segment lost 5 bases, leaving 6 bases of the junction unmatched. The CDR3 runs 15 residues. The CDR3 spells CASSPDRGGNTEAFF. The DNA for the CDR3 is TGTGCCAGCAGTCCCGACAGGGGTGGGAACACTGAAGCTTTCTTT. Using reference TRBV2 and TRBJ1-1 for the parts outside the CDR3, the full variable domain is EPEVTQTPSHQVTQMGQEVILRCVPISNHLYFYWYRQILGQKVEFLVSFYNNEISEKSEIFDDQFSVERPDGSNFTLKIRSTKLEDSAMYFCASSPDRGGNTEAFFGQGTRLTVV.

The genes are TRBV6-1 and TRBJ1-5, with D tentatively TRBD1 (6 bases). The CDR3 is made up of 15 amino acids. Germline V gene lookup returns CDR1 MNHNS and CDR2 SASEGT. V lost 6 bases, J lost 2 bases, and 14 bases lay in between. The CDR3 region is CASRHEYRGNQPQHF. CDR3 coding DNA: TGTGCCAGCAGGCACGAGTACAGGGGCAATCAGCCCCAGCATTTT.

This clonotype was observed a handful of times. The chain employs TRBV9 and TRBJ2-7; possibly TRBD2 for D (5 bases). CDR1 is SGDLS and CDR2 is YYNGEE in the germline V gene. The CDR3 sequence is 15 residues long. V lost 4 bases to trimming and J lost 1 base, with 15 bases between them. CDR3 nucleotide sequence: TGTGCCAGCAGCCCGAGAGGGAGAGTATCCTACGAGCAGTACTTC. Its protein is CASSPRGRVSYEQYF.

In this sample, this clonotype turned up many times. The chain links TRBV12-3 or TRBV12-4 to TRBJ1-2, with D maybe TRBD1 (6 bases). Trimming stripped 6 bases from V and 8 bases from J, with 25 bases between. The CDR3 runs to 16 residues. CDR3 nucleotide sequence: TGTGCCAGCAGCCCAGAGACAGGTGCCTTAGCAAGCGGCTACACCTTC. Its translation: CASSPETGALASGYTF.

The chain employs TRBV7-8 and TRBJ2-3; D is undetermined. The CDR3 sequence is 14 residues long. Germline values: CDR1 SGHVS, CDR2 FQNEAQ. V dropped 3 bases and J dropped 1 base, with 8 bases sitting between them. CDR3 residues: CASSLRKGTDTQYF. The CDR3 DNA reads as TGTGCCAGCAGCTTGCGAAAGGGCACAGATACGCAGTATTTT.

With regard to this clonotype: The junction shows a germline mismatch at one end, possibly a read error. The chain combines TRBV28 with TRBJ2-7; D is possibly TRBD2 (6 bases). This CDR3 region has 14 residues. From germline, CDR1 is MDHEN and CDR2 SYDVKM. CDR3 sequence reads: CASRYGGTSYEQHF. CDR3 DNA: TGTGCCAGCCGGTACGGGGGTACCTCCTACGAGCAGCACTTC.

This clonotype was counted a single time. V usage is TRBV29-1 and J usage is TRBJ2-5, with a weak D call TRBD2 (5 bases). CDR1 SQVTM and CDR2 ANQGSEA come from the germline V gene. Trimming removed 7 bases from V and 6 bases from J, with 18 bases in between. The CDR3 runs 13 residues. As DNA, the CDR3 is TGCAGCGCATTTTCGGGAATGGTAAAGACCCAGTACTTC. Translation: CSAFSGMVKTQYF.

J is TRBJ2-7 and V is TRBV12-3 or TRBV12-4, with TRBD1 matching 10 bases. The CDR3 sequence is 18 residues long. With V trimmed by 3 bases and J by 3 bases, 14 bases remained unmatched. DNA for the CDR3: TGTGCCAGCAGTTTTAGTTGGGGGGGACAGGGGAGGGACTACGAGCAGTACTTC. Encoded protein: CASSFSWGGQGRDYEQYF.

This clonotype was counted ten times or more. This chain links TRBV5-1 with TRBJ2-7; TRBD2 is a possible D gene (5 bases). V shed 10 bases and J shed 3 bases, with 23 bases lying between them. This CDR3 is built from 15 residues. CDR1 is SGHRS, CDR2 YFSETQ, per germline. CDR3 in amino acids: CASAAGGRNDYEQYF. The CDR3 nucleotides read TGCGCCTCGGCCGCCGGAGGACGGAACGACTACGAGCAGTACTTC. Full variable domain (rest looked up from reference TRBV5-1 and TRBJ2-7): KAGVTQTPRYLIKTRGQQVTLSCSPISGHRSVSWYQQTPGQGLQFLFEYFSETQRNKGNFPGRFSGRQFSNSRSEMNVSTLELGDSALYLCASAAGGRNDYEQYFGPGTRLTVT.

This clonotype showed up many times. The V gene is TRBV20-1, the J gene TRBJ2-5; unclear D gene. V lost 3 bases and J 0 bases, leaving 8 bases between the germline ends. This CDR3 contains 13 residues. Germline values: CDR1 DFQATT, CDR2 SNEGSKA (reference sequence). The CDR3: CSASHLDQETQYF. DNA for the CDR3: TGCAGTGCTAGTCACCTCGACCAAGAGACCCAGTACTTC.

This clonotype turned up a few times. The chain links TRBV28 to TRBJ2-7; D might be TRBD2 (7 bases). Germline-derived CDR1 and CDR2 are MDHEN and SYDVKM. The CDR3 length is 15 residues. Trimming removed 5 bases from V and 3 bases from J, with 17 bases in between. The CDR3 bases are TGTGCCAGCAGTCCGGAGGGGGGGACCGGCTACGAGCAGTACTTC. Its protein is CASSPEGGTGYEQYF. Together with reference TRBV28 and TRBJ2-7, the CDR3 gives the full variable domain: DVKVTQSSRYLVKRTGEKVFLECVQDMDHENMFWYRQDPGLGLRLIYFSYDVKMKEKGDIPEGYSVSREKKERFSLILESASTNQTSMYLCASSPEGGTGYEQYFGPGTRLTVT.

The chain combines TRBV2 with TRBJ2-1; 7 positions match TRBD2. CDR1 is SNHLY, CDR2 FYNNEI, per germline. J gave up 5 bases and V 3 bases, and 7 bases lay outside the gene matches. The CDR3 is 15 residues long. The CDR3 sequence is CASSDLSGGNNEQFF. In DNA form, the CDR3 reads TGTGCCAGCAGTGACCTTTCCGGGGGGAACAATGAGCAGTTCTTC.

This clonotype was seen a handful of times. This chain links TRBV29-1 with TRBJ1-2; D remains unclear. The CDR3 extends over 12 amino acids. Germline V gene sequence: CDR1 SQVTM, CDR2 ANQGSEA. Trimming pared 6 bases from V and 4 bases from J, leaving 12 bases between. The DNA for the CDR3 is TGCAGCGTAGTCGGGAGTGGCTATGGCTACACCTTC. Its translation: CSVVGSGYGYTF. The complete variable domain, with remaining parts taken from reference TRBV29-1 and TRBJ1-2, reads SAVISQKPSRDICQRGTSLTIQCQVDSQVTMMFWYRQQPGQSLTLIATANQGSEATYESGFVIDKFPISRPNLTFSTLTVSNMSPEDSSIYLCSVVGSGYGYTFGSGTRLTVV.